This section outlines one T cell receptor (beta chain) sequence together with its context. Its antigen is unidentified. Repertoires were generated with immunoSEQ multiplex PCR, while TCRdb's copy carries only in-frame clones and drops some. The sample carries approximately 52,000 clones, under 98% recorded once. This CDR3 spans 16 amino acids. J lost 2 bases, V lost 5 bases, and 9 bases had no gene match. Germline V CDR1 and CDR2: SGHTA, FQGNSA. The sample belongs to a study of siplizumab effects on memory and regulatory T cells. Study-level points and caveats: To unstimulated subsets, only a minor fraction of alloreactive clones could be mapped. The apparent diversity of naive T cells exceeded that of memory cells, and naive T cells seemed to make a major contribution to the alloresponse.

The sequence derives from a human donor in good health. Specimen: naive CD4+ T cells sorted from blood. This rearrangement joins TRBV7-2 to TRBJ2-1, with 7 bases fitting TRBD1. The CDR3 loop is CASSKQGRVAYNEQFF. CDR3 coding DNA: TGTGCCAGCAGCAAACAGGGGCGGGTGGCCTACAATGAGCAGTTCTTC.